This entry describes one T cell receptor beta chain. These data originate in a study of blood T cell repertoires in COVID-19. Study-level information: From T cells, B-cell-depleted T cells, or PBMCs came the material, which was cDNA or gDNA.

As handled by the study authors: Cell counts per sample came from amplifying reference gene primers. The table came from immunoSEQ multiplex PCR; TCRdb's copy has only in-frame clones and leaves some out. From that table come the V and J calls and clone size; the DNA was used to work out D and trimming. The sample lists 150,000 to 200,000 clones, about 80% seen once, with roughly 19% in the top ten. The V gene's germline CDR1 is SGDLS and CDR2 YYNGEE. The CDR3 runs to 15 residues. With 0 bases removed from V and 1 base from J, the gap between germline ends came to 10 bases. This sequence joins TRBV9 and TRBJ1-1, with TRBD1 as a possible D gene (5 bases). The sequenced material came from peripheral blood. The origin of this receptor is a woman older than 75 with acute or convalescent COVID-19. The CDR3 reads CASSVDQGGNTEAFF. The CDR3 coding sequence is TGTGCCAGCAGCGTAGATCAGGGCGGGAACACTGAAGCTTTCTTT. Filled out from reference TRBV9 and TRBJ1-1, the complete variable domain reads DSGVTQTPKHLITATGQRVTLRCSPRSGDLSVYWYQQSLDQGLQFLIQYYNGEERAKGNILERFSAQQFPDLHSELNLSSLELGDSALYFCASSVDQGGNTEAFFGQGTRLTVV.